This TCR beta chain was sequenced for a study of low-dose radiotherapy and immunotherapy resistance in tumors (dated by TCRdb to between 2022 and 2023). Some background on the complete study: In Cohort 1, each fraction delivered 0.5 Gy every 2 weeks, and the prescribed total PTV dose was 6.5 Gy. Randomization of trial participants into treatment groups was not performed. Patients in Cohort 2 were given 1 Gy per fraction every two weeks, for a total of 13 Gy across 26 weeks. Patients were given nivolumab as a 240 mg flat dose every two weeks and ipilimumab at 1 mg/kg every six weeks, with both drugs delivered intravenously. Every two weeks, patients got intravenous cyclophosphamide at 200 mg/m2, given one day ahead of each radiation and immunotherapy administration. Eight patients were included in the translational analysis, namely three from the first dose cohort plus the first five from the second dose cohort. Aspirin 300 mg was taken orally once daily by patients for four cycles, starting on cycle 1 day 1.

TCRdb records Illumina HiSeq 2500 as the sequencer. First-strand cDNA was synthesized with Superscript III and a set of TRAV- and TRBV-specific primers, covering both TCRalpha and TCRbeta chains. TCRs were amplified with Phusion for 20 PCR cycles, with a constant-region primer paired with the adapter attached to the V primers. Amplification of the isolated mRNA was done with the MessageAmp II aRNA Amplification Kit, which involved a roughly 17-hour in vitro transcription at 37 degrees C. The Dynabeads mRNA DIRECT Purification Kit was used to isolate the mRNA for TCR sequencing. Indexed Illumina adapters were added in a second Phusion PCR of roughly 25 cycles, and the PCR products were purified with AMPure XP beads. The published analysis was carried out like this. Custom Perl scripts pooled TCR sequences encoding the same protein, removed out-of-frame sequences and computed each clonotype's abundance. Any TCR sequence supported by only a single read was excluded from analysis. Repertoire metrics included Shannon entropy, Gini index, clonality, richness, and frequency of TCRs shared between repertoires. TCRdb reran the public reads through fastp at Q25 and MiXCR, keeping productive beta chains. Under each unique CDR3 protein, matching rows form one entry showing the most common genes and DNA. TCRdb's processing, not the authors', yielded these V and J calls. This sample has tens of thousands of distinct CDR3 sequences in its table, and 20% to 30% of those were observed once. The ten most abundant clones make up over 9.5% of the sample.

What the time point label conveys for this sample: after trial treatment. The treatment or condition label for this specimen denotes: LDRT plus nivolumab, ipilimumab, low-dose cyclophosphamide and aspirin (RACIN trial). Donors were enrolled in RACIN, a single-arm phase I dose-escalation trial combining nivolumab, ipilimumab, aspirin, low-dose cyclophosphamide and low-dose radiotherapy. Eligible patients had advanced, TIL-negative solid tumors. At least ten counts were recorded for this clonotype. Its binding antigen is unknown. No base qualities exist here, and no much larger clone lies one base off it. From a lookup of the germline V gene, CDR1 and CDR2 are SGHTA and FQGTGA. The CDR3, cysteine through phenylalanine, is 15 amino acids long. The entry retains the CDR3 DNA only, 45 bases that are in frame from base 1. Relative to germline, V is 7 bases shorter and J is 6 bases shorter, with 18 bases between their ends.

The TCR originated in a male donor with prostate cancer. This sequence uses TRBV7-3 and TRBJ2-2; TRBD2 is a possible D gene, resting on 7 matching bases. Sample: PBMCs, taken after low-dose radiotherapy plus immunotherapy. The bases read TGTGCCAGCACCCCCTGGGGGGGGGCGGCCGGGGAGCTGTTTTTT. This sequence encodes CASTPWGGAAGELFF. The CDR3 plus the reference TRBV7-3 and TRBJ2-2 genes for the other parts give the full variable domain: GAGVSQTPSNKVTEKGKYVELRCDPISGHTALYWYRQSLGQGPEFLIYFQGTGAADDSGLPNDRFFAVRPEGSVSTLKIQRTERGDSAVYLCASTPWGGAAGELFFGEGSRLTVL.